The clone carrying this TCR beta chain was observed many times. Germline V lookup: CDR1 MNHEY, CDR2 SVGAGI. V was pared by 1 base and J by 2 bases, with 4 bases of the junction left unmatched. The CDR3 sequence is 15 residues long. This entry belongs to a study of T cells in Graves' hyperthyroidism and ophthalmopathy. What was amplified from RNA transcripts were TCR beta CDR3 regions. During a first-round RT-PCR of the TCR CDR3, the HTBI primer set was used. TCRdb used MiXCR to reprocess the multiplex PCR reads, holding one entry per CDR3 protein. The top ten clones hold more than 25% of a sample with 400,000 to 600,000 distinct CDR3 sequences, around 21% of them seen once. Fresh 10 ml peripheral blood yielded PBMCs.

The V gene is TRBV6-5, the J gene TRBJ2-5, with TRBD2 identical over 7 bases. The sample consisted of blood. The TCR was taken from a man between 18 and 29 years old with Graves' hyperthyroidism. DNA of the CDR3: TGTGCCAGCAGTTACTGGCTCGGGGGGCAAGAGACCCAGTACTTC. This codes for CASSYWLGGQETQYF.